This T cell receptor (beta chain) was captured in a study of shared clonotypes between healthy human individuals. Selected positively for CCR7 and CD45RO-negative, naive CD8 cells excluded terminally differentiated effector memory CD45RA+ cells. The CDR3 covers 14 residues. Germline-derived CDR1 and CDR2 are MNHEY and SMNVEV (reference sequence). The ends were cut back, 3 bases at V and 2 bases at J, with 11 bases in the middle. A single count supports this clone. This table comes from immunoSEQ multiplex PCR, and its TCRdb copy is limited to in-frame clones, with some not included. The sample includes hundreds of thousands of clones, 85% to 95% of them seen just once.

The source material was naive CD8+ T cells sorted from blood. The sequence came from a woman aged 25-40 years in good health. The chain couples TRBV27 to TRBJ2-7; unclear D gene. CDR3 amino acids: CASSFSGSTYEQYF. The DNA of the CDR3 is TGTGCCAGCAGTTTTTCCGGGTCAACCTACGAGCAGTACTTC.